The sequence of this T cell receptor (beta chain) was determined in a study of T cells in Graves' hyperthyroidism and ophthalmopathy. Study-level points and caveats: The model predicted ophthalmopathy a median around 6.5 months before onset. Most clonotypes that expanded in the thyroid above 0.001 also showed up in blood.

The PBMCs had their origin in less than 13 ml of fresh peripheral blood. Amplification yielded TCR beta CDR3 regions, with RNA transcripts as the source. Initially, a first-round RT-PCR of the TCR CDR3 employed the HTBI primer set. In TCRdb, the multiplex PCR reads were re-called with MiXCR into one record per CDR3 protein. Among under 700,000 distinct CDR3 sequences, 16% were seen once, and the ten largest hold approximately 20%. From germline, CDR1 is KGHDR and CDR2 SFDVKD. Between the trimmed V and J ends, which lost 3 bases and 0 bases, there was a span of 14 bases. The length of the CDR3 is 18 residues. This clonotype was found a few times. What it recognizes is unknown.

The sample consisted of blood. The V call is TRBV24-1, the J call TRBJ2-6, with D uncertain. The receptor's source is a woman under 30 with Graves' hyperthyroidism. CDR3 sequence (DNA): TGTGCCACCAGTGATACCCCTCGCGGTTACTCTGGGGCCAACGTCCTGACTTTC. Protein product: CATSDTPRGYSGANVLTF.